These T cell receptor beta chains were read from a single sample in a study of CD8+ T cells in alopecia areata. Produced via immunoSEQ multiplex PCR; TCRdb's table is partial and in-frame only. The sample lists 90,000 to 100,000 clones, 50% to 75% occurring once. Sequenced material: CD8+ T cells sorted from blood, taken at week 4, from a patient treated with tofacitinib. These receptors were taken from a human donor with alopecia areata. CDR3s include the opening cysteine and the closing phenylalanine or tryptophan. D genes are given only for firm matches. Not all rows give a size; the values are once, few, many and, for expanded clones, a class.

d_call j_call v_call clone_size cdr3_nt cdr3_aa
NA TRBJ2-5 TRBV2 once TGTGCCAGCAGTGATGGGGCGGGGGCGTACCAAGAGACCCAGTACTTC CASSDGAGAYQETQYF
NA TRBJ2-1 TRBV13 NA TGTGCCAGCAGCTCAGGACGTTTGGCGCAGTTCTTC CASSSGRLAQFF
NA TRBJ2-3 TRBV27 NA TGTGCCAGCAAGTTCGGGGGCACAGATACGCAGTATTTT CASKFGGTDTQYF
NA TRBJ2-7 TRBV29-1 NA TGCAGCGTTGAAGATCGGGCAAGCTCCTACGAGCAGTACTTC CSVEDRASSYEQYF
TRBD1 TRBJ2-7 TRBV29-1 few TGCAGCGTTGAGCCCAGGGACAGGCCTTACGAGCAGTACTTC CSVEPRDRPYEQYF
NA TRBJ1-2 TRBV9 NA TGTGCCAGCAGCGGAGATTTAGGCTACACCTTC CASSGDLGYTF
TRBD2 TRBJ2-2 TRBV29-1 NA TGCAGCGTTGGGACTAGCGGGGGTGCCGGGGAGCTGTTTTTT CSVGTSGGAGELFF
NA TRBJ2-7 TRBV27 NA TGTGCCAGCAGTCCGCAACCCTCCTACGAGCAGTACTTC CASSPQPSYEQYF
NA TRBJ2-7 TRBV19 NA TGTGCCAGTAGAGGCACGAGCTCCTACGAGCAGTACTTC CASRGTSSYEQYF
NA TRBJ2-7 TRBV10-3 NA TGTGCCATCAGTGAATGGGACGGGGTTTCCTACGAGCAGTACTTC CAISEWDGVSYEQYF
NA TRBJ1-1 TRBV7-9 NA TGTGCCAGCAGCCCACCAAAGACAGTCGTGAACACTGAAGCTTTCTTT CASSPPKTVVNTEAFF
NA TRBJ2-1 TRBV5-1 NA TGCGCCAGCAGCTTCGGCTCCGCTGAGCAGTTCTTC CASSFGSAEQFF
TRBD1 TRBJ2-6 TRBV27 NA TGTGCCAGCAGTTTATCCGGGACAGGGGGTACCTCTGGGGCCAACGTCCTGACTTTC CASSLSGTGGTSGANVLTF
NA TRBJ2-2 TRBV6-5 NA TGTGCCAGCAGTTACTTGAACACCGGGGAGCTGTTTTTT CASSYLNTGELFF
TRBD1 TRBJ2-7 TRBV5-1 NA TGCGCCAGCAGCTCGGTGCAGGGGGCCCCCGCCTACGAGCAGTACTTC CASSSVQGAPAYEQYF
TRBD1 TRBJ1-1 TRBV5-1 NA TGCGCCAGCAGCTTCGGACAGGGGGTCGCTGAAGCTTTCTTT CASSFGQGVAEAFF
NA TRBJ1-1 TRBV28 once TGTGCCAGCGCGGACACTGAAGCTTTCTTT CASADTEAFF
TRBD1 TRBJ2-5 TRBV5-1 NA TGCGCCAGCAGCTTGCTGGGACAGAAAGAGACCCAGTACTTC CASSLLGQKETQYF
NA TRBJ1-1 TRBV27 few TGTGCCAGCAGTTTCGGACAGCAAAACACTGAAGCTTTCTTT CASSFGQQNTEAFF
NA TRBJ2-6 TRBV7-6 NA TGTGCCAGCAGCTTACAAACAGGGATTTCTGGGGCCAACGTCCTGACTTTC CASSLQTGISGANVLTF
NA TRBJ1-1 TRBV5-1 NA TGCGCCAGCAGCTTGGGGCAGGCGAACACTGAAGCTTTCTTT CASSLGQANTEAFF
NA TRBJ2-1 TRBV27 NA TGTGCCAGCAGCCCGGTGGGGTTGGGTAATGAGCAGTTCTTC CASSPVGLGNEQFF
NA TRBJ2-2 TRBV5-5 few TGTGCCAGCAGCTTCTGGGACACCGGGGAGCTGTTTTTT CASSFWDTGELFF
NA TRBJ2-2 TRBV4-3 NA TGCGCCAGCAGCCAAGAGGACACCGGGGAGCTGTTTTTT CASSQEDTGELFF
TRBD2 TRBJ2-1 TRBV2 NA TGTGCCAGCAGCCCGGGGACTAGCGGGGGGCAAAATGAGCAGTTCTTC CASSPGTSGGQNEQFF
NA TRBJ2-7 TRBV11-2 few TGTGCCAGCACCCCTCCAGGTCAGGACGAGCAGTACTTC CASTPPGQDEQYF
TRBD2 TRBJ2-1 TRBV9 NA TGTGCCAGCAGCGTAGGGCCTGGGGGCGGGGGGCCCCACAATGAGCAGTTCTTC CASSVGPGGGGPHNEQFF
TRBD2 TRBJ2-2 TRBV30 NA TGTGCCTGGACGGGGGTAGCGGGAGGGACCGGGGAGCTGTTTTTT CAWTGVAGGTGELFF